Listed here are 13 T cell receptor beta chains from one sample, sequenced in a study of CD8 T cells in Susac syndrome. When the RNA was reverse transcribed, random hexamers were used with an input of about 0.5 to 1 ug. TCRdb reprocessed the immunoSEQ multiplex PCR reads via MiXCR and lists one record per CDR3 protein. This sample has around 69,000 distinct CDR3 sequences, with approximately 93% found just once. Sequencing was performed on CD8+ T cells from PBMCs. These receptors came from a human donor with Susac syndrome.

The rearrangement uses TRBV28 and TRBJ2-3, with D possibly being TRBD2 (5 bases). Germline CDR1 is MDHEN and CDR2 is SYDVKM. Trimming removed 6 bases at V and 2 bases at J, with 15 bases between. The CDR3 has 15 residues. The CDR3 DNA is TGTGCCAGCAGACTCACTAGTTTAAACACAGATACGCAGTATTTT. Its protein is CASRLTSLNTDTQYF.

This chain uses TRBV18 with TRBJ2-1, with 7 bases matching TRBD1. The CDR3 is 13 residues long. V gave up 3 bases and J gave up 7 bases; unmatched junction bases: 3. Germline V gene lookup returns CDR1 KGHSH and CDR2 LQKENI. In DNA, the CDR3 is TGTGCCAGCTCACCGGGACAGAAAAATGAGCAGTTCTTC. Its translation: CASSPGQKNEQFF.

J is TRBJ1-1 and V is TRBV11-1; 10 positions match TRBD1. This CDR3 is 16 amino acids long. J was trimmed by 2 bases and V by 5 bases; bases with no gene match: 8. The germline gives CDR1 SGHAT, CDR2 FQDESV (reference sequence). The CDR3 bases are TGTGCCAGCAGCGGGACAGGGGTAAGGAAAAACACTGAAGCTTTCTTT. Its translation is CASSGTGVRKNTEAFF. Full variable domain (outside the CDR3, taken from reference TRBV11-1 and TRBJ1-1): EAEVAQSPRYKITEKSQAVAFWCDPISGHATLYWYRQILGQGPELLVQFQDESVVDDSQLPKDRFSAERLKGVDSTLKIQPAELGDSAMYLCASSGTGVRKNTEAFFGQGTRLTVV.

V is TRBV30 and J is TRBJ2-1, with a weak D call TRBD1 (5 bases). In germline, CDR1 is GTSNPN, CDR2 SVGIG (reference sequence). With 2 bases removed from V and 7 bases from J, the gap between germline ends came to 21 bases. The length of the CDR3 is 16 residues. The CDR3 region has the DNA TGTGCCTGGAGTCCGCGTGTAGGGGCTCTCTTTAATGAGCAGTTCTTC. Encoded protein: CAWSPRVGALFNEQFF.

The sample holds one count of this clonotype. The chain recombines TRBV6-2 or TRBV6-3 with TRBJ2-1; TRBD1 matches 9 bases. Germline CDR1 and CDR2: MNHEY and SVGEGT. Trimming removed 5 bases from V and 6 bases from J; junction bases left unmatched: 11. CDR3 length equals 16 residues. The CDR3 DNA sequence: TGTGCCAGCAGTCCAACTATAGGACAGGGGTTCAATGAGCAGTTCTTC. Its translation is CASSPTIGQGFNEQFF.

This clonotype was detected only a few times. V usage is TRBV6-2 or TRBV6-3 and J usage is TRBJ1-5; 8 nucleotides line up with TRBD1. The CDR3 has 13 residues. In germline, CDR1 is MNHEY, CDR2 SVGEGT. The ends lost 4 bases at V and 4 bases at J; junction bases unmatched: 0. The CDR3 sequence: CASSWTGNQPQHF. The CDR3 bases are TGTGCCAGCAGTTGGACAGGGAATCAGCCCCAGCATTTT.

The V and J genes are TRBV19 and TRBJ2-1; D might be TRBD2 (7 bases). CDR1 is LNHDA, CDR2 SQIVND, per germline (reference sequence). The V and J ends lost 4 bases and 2 bases respectively, with 12 bases between them. The CDR3 length is 15 residues. CDR3 loop: CASSTRGGPYNEQFF. CDR3 nucleotide sequence: TGTGCCAGTAGTACGAGGGGGGGCCCCTACAATGAGCAGTTCTTC.

V and J are TRBV11-2 and TRBJ1-3, with D possibly being TRBD1 (6 bases). Germline CDR1 SGHAT, CDR2 FQNNGV. The CDR3 extends over 15 amino acids. Trimming left V 6 bases short and J 0 bases short, with 12 bases between. CDR3 loop: CASRNHRASGNTIYF. The CDR3 nucleotides are TGTGCCAGCAGGAATCACAGGGCCTCTGGAAACACCATATATTTT.

The rearrangement links TRBV6-2 or TRBV6-3 to TRBJ1-5; possibly TRBD1 for D (6 bases). The CDR3 totals 12 residues. Between the trimmed V and J ends, which lost 8 bases and 7 bases, there was a span of 12 bases. The germline V gene has CDR1 MNHEY and CDR2 SVGEGT. The CDR3 here is CASHRASQPQHF. In nucleotides, the CDR3 is TGTGCCAGCCACAGGGCAAGCCAGCCCCAGCATTTT.

The chain links TRBV19 to TRBJ2-2; weak D call: TRBD2 (6 bases). The CDR3 covers 14 residues. Trimming pared 5 bases from V and 3 bases from J, leaving 10 bases between. Germline V gene data show CDR1 as LNHDA and CDR2 as SQIVND (reference sequence). The CDR3 spells CASSRDLHTGELFF. CDR3 sequence (DNA): TGTGCCAGTAGTCGGGACTTGCACACCGGGGAGCTGTTTTTT.

This clonotype has only one observation. The gene calls are TRBV11-2 and TRBJ2-5, with TRBD2 matching 9 bases. The V segment lost 6 bases and the J segment 4 bases; nucleotides outside the gene matches: 6. This CDR3 comprises 14 residues. CDR1 and CDR2 from the germline V gene are SGHAT and FQNNGV. This CDR3 is CASSTNSGRETQYF. For the CDR3, the DNA is TGTGCCAGCAGTACTAATAGCGGGAGAGAGACCCAGTACTTC.

V usage is TRBV7-9 and J usage is TRBJ1-1; 9 bases map to TRBD1. V shed 3 bases, J shed 7 bases, and the junction held 9 bases outside the gene matches. The CDR3 runs 15 residues. The germline V gene has CDR1 SEHNR and CDR2 FQNEAQ (reference sequence). The CDR3: CASSFLRDRVVEAFF. In DNA form, the CDR3 reads TGTGCCAGCAGCTTTTTACGGGACAGGGTGGTTGAAGCTTTCTTT.

The chain is built from TRBV4-2 and TRBJ2-7, with TRBD1 identical over 8 bases. The J segment lost 2 bases and the V segment lost 3 bases, leaving 9 bases of the junction unmatched. Germline loops: CDR1 LGHNA, CDR2 YNFKEQ. This CDR3 has 16 residues. The CDR3 loop is CASSHISQGATYEQYF. Written as DNA, the CDR3 is TGTGCCAGCAGCCATATTTCGCAGGGGGCAACCTACGAGCAGTACTTC.